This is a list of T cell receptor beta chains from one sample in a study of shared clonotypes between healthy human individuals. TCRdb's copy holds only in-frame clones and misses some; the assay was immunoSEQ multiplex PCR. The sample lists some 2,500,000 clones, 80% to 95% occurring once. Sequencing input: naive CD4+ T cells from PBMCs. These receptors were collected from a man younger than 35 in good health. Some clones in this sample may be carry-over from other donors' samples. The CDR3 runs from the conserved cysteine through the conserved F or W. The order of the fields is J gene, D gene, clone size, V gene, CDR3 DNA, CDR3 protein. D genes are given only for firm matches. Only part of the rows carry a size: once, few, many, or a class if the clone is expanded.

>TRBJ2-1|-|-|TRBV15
TGTGCCACCAGCAGAGATCTTTTCAGGGATGAGCAGTTCTTC
CATSRDLFRDEQFF
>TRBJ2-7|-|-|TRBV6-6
TGTGCCAGCAGTTACTCGGAGCGGAGCTCCTACGAGCAGTACTTC
CASSYSERSSYEQYF
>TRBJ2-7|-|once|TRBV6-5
TGTGCCAGCAGTTACTCGCAGGGGGGCAACGAGCAGTACTTC
CASSYSQGGNEQYF
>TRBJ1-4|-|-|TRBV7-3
TGTGCCAGCAGCGCCGGACAGTTTAATGAAAAACTGTTTTTT
CASSAGQFNEKLFF
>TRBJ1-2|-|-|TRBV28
TGTGCCAGCAGTCCCCTTTCTCCCAACTATGGCTACACCTTC
CASSPLSPNYGYTF
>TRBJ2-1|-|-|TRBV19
TGTGCCAGTGAAGAGACTAGGTTCAATGAGCAGTTCTTC
CASEETRFNEQFF
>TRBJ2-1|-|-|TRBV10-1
TGCGCCTGCTCCCAAGACGCAAAGGGGGAGCAGTTCTTC
CACSQDAKGEQFF
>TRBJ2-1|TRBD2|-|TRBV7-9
TGTGCCAGCACCGCTGGGACTAGCGGGAGCGATGAGCAGTTCTTC
CASTAGTSGSDEQFF
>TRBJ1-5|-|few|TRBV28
TGTGCCAGCAGTTTCTTAGACAATCAGCCCCAGCATTTT
CASSFLDNQPQHF
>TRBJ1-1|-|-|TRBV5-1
TGCGCCAGCAGCTTGGGGGCACTTGGGGACGGCACTGAAGCTTTCTTT
CASSLGALGDGTEAFF
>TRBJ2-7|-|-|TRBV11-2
TGTGCCAGCAGCCAAGGACTGGTGTACGAGCAGTACTTC
CASSQGLVYEQYF
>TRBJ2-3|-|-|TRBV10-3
TGTGCCATCGGAGTAGGGGGGAACACAGATACGCAGTATTTT
CAIGVGGNTDTQYF
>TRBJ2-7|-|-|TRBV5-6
TGTGCCAGCAGCTTGGGCCTCACCTACGAGCAGTACTTC
CASSLGLTYEQYF
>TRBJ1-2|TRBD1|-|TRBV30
TGTGCCTGGAGTGCGGGTGGGACAGGGGGCAGGCGGAGCTACACCTTC
CAWSAGGTGGRRSYTF
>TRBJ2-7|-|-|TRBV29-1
TGCAGCGTTGGGTCGGGGACAACGACCTACGAGCAGTACTTC
CSVGSGTTTYEQYF
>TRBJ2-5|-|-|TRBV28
TGTGCCAGCGGGCAGGAGACCCAGTACTTC
CASGQETQYF
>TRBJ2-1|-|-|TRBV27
TGTGCCAGCAGGGAGTGGGACGCCTACAATGAGCAGTTCTTC
CASREWDAYNEQFF
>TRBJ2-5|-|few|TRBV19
TGTGCCATGGGGACTGCACCGGGTCAAGGAGAGACCCAGTACTTC
CAMGTAPGQGETQYF
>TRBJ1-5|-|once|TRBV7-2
TGTGCCAGCAGCTTAGCGGGCGCCCTTAATCAGCCCCAGCATTTT
CASSLAGALNQPQHF
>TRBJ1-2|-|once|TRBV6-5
TGTGCCAGCAGCCCGGACGGAAACTATGGCTACACCTTC
CASSPDGNYGYTF
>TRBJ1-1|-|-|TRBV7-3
TGTGCCAGCAGCTTAGGGGGATCGAACACTGAAGCTTTCTTT
CASSLGGSNTEAFF
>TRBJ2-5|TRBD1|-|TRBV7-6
TGTGCCAGCAGCTTAGTACGACAGGGGTTGGGGACCCAGTACTTC
CASSLVRQGLGTQYF
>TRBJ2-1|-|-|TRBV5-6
TGTGCCAGCAGCTTGGTCGGCCAACCCTACAATGAGCAGTTCTTC
CASSLVGQPYNEQFF
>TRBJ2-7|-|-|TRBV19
TGTGCCAGTAGTATCCGGGGAGAGTACTACGAGCAGTACTTC
CASSIRGEYYEQYF
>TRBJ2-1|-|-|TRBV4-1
TGCGCCAGCAGAACCATCCCCCTAGAAGGGCCCAATGAGCAGTTCTTC
CASRTIPLEGPNEQFF
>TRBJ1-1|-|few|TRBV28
TGTGCCAGCAGTTTAAACTCGAACACTGAAGCTTTCTTT
CASSLNSNTEAFF
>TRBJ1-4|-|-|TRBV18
TGTGCCAGCTCATCCCAGGGTCGGGCCCAGGGAAAACTGTTTTTT
CASSSQGRAQGKLFF
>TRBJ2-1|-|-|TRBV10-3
TGTGCCATCAGTGCTAGCGAGTCCTACAATGAGCAGTTCTTC
CAISASESYNEQFF
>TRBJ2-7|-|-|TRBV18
TGTGCCGGCTCACCACCGGAGGCCCACCGTTACGAGCAGTACTTC
CAGSPPEAHRYEQYF
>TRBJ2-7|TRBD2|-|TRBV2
TGTGCCAGCAGCGGACTAGTTTACGAGCAGTACTTC
CASSGLVYEQYF
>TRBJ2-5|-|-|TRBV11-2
TGTGCCAGCAGCCCAGCGGGTCACGTTCAAGAGACCCAGTACTTC
CASSPAGHVQETQYF
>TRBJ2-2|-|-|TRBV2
TGTGCCAGCAGGGGGGAATCGACCGGGGAGCTGTTTTTT
CASRGESTGELFF
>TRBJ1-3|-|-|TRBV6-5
TGTGCCAGCAGTTACTCCAGGGGATCTGGAAACACCATATATTTT
CASSYSRGSGNTIYF
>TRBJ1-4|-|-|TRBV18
TGTGCCAGCTCACCCATGGGGAGTGAAAAACTGTTTTTT
CASSPMGSEKLFF
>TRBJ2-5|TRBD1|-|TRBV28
TGTGCCAGCAGGGGACAGCCCCAAGAGACCCAGTACTTC
CASRGQPQETQYF
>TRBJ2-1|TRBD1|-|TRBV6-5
TGTGCCAGCAGTTACCCGAGGGGGACAGGTGAGCAGTTCTTC
CASSYPRGTGEQFF
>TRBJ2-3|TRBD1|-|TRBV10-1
TGCGCCAGCAGTGAGGGACAGGGCAGCACAGATACGCAGTATTTT
CASSEGQGSTDTQYF
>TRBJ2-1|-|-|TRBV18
TGTGCCAGCTCACCCCCCTCTAGCAATGAGCAGTTCTTC
CASSPPSSNEQFF
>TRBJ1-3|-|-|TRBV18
TGTGCCAGCTCACCTCCGAGCGCTTCTGGAAACACCATATATTTT
CASSPPSASGNTIYF
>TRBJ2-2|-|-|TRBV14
TGTGCCAGCAGCCAAAGAGGTATCCCCGGCACCGGGGAGCTGTTTTTT
CASSQRGIPGTGELFF
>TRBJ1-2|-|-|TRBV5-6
TGTGCCAGCAGCTTGGGGCAGGGCCCCTATGGCTACACCTTC
CASSLGQGPYGYTF
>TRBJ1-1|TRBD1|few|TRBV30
TGTGCCTTCACAGGGGACACTGAAGCTTTCTTT
CAFTGDTEAFF
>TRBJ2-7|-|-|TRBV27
TGTGCCAGCAAGGTAGTCGCGAGTGGAACGTACGAGCAGTACTTC
CASKVVASGTYEQYF
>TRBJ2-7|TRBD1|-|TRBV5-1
TGCGCCAGCAGCTTCGACTTGGGACAGGGGGCCTACGAGCAGTACTTC
CASSFDLGQGAYEQYF
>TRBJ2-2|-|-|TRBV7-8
TGTGCCAGCAGCTTAGGTTTCAGGGGCCCCGGGGAGCTGTTTTTT
CASSLGFRGPGELFF
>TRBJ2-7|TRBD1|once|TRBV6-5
TGTGCCAGCAGCCGGGACAGGGGGCTTGGCGAGCAGTACTTC
CASSRDRGLGEQYF
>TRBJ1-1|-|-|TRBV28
TGTGCCAGCAGTTTAATGTTGACGAGTACTGAAGCTTTCTTT
CASSLMLTSTEAFF
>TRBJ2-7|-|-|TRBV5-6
TGTGCCAGCAGCTTGTACCAAGGGGTCCTACGGCGACGGCAGTACTTC
CASSLYQGVLRRRQYF
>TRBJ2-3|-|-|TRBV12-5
TGTGCTAGTGCTAATCCGGCAGGGGCTAGCACAGATACGCAGTATTTT
CASANPAGASTDTQYF
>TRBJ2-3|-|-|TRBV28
TGTGCCAGCAGTTTACGGCCCCGTGGAGATACGCAGTATTTT
CASSLRPRGDTQYF